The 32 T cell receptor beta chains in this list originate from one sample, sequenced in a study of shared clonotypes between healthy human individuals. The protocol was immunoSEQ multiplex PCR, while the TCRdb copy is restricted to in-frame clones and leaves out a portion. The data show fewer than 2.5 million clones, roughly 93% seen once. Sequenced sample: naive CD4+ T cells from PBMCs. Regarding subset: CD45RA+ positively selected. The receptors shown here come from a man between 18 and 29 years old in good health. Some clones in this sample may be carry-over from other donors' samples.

The CDR3 nucleotides are TGTGCCTGGAGTGGGGACTTGACCTACGAGCAGTACTTC. Amino acid sequence: CAWSGDLTYEQYF. V usage is TRBV30 and J usage is TRBJ2-7, with a weak D call TRBD2 (6 bases). Between the trimmed V and J ends, which lost 1 base and 2 bases, there was a span of 9 bases. The CDR3 is made up of 13 amino acids. Germline CDR1 GTSNPN, CDR2 SVGIG (reference sequence). The complete variable domain, with remaining parts taken from reference TRBV30 and TRBJ2-7, reads SQTIHQWPATLVQPVGSPLSLECTVEGTSNPNLYWYRQAAGRGLQLLFYSVGIGQISSEVPQNLSASRPQDRQFILSSKKLLLSDSGFYLCAWSGDLTYEQYFGPGTRLTVT.

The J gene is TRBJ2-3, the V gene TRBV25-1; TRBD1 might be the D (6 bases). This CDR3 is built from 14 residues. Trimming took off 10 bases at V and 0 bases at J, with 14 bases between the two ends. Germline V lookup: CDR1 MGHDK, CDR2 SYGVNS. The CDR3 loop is CATSGELSTDTQYF. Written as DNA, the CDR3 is TGTGCCACCTCAGGGGAGTTAAGCACAGATACGCAGTATTTT.

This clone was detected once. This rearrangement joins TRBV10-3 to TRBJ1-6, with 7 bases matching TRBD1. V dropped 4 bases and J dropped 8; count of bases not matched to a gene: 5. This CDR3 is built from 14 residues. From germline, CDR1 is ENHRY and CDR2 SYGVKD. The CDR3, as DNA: TGTGCCATCAGTGCCGGACAGGAGCATTCACCCCTCCACTTT. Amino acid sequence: CAISAGQEHSPLHF.

The CDR3 bases are TGCGCCAGCAGCCCGGACGTGCGACAGGGGGCGAACGAGCAGTACTTC. Its translation: CASSPDVRQGANEQYF. The rearrangement joins TRBV5-1 to TRBJ2-7; TRBD1 matches at 10 bases. Trimming took 4 bases from V and 5 from J; bases not matched to a gene: 12. The germline CDR1 and CDR2 sequences are SGHRS and YFSETQ. The CDR3 has 16 amino acids.

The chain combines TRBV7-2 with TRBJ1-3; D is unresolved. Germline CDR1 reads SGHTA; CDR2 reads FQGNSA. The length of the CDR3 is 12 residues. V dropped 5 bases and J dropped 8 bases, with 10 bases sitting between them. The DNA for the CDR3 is TGTGCCAGCAGCCCCACCGTTGACACCATATATTTT. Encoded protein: CASSPTVDTIYF. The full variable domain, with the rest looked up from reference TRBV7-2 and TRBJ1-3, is GAGVSQSPSNKVTEKGKDVELRCDPISGHTALYWYRQSLGQGLEFLIYFQGNSAPDKSGLPSDRFSAERTGGSVSTLTIQRTQQEDSAVYLCASSPTVDTIYFGEGSWLTVV.

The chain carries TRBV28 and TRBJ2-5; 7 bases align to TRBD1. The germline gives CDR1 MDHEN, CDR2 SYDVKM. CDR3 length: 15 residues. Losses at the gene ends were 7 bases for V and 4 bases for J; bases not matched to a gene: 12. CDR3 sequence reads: CASTKQTGSLETQYF. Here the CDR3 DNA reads TGTGCCAGCACCAAGCAGACAGGGTCGTTAGAGACCCAGTACTTC.

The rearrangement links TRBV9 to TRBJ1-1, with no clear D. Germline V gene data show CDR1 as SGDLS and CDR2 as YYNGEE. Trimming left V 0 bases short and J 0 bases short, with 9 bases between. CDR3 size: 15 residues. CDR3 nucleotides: TGTGCCAGCAGCGTAGCCAGCGACATGAACACTGAAGCTTTCTTT. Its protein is CASSVASDMNTEAFF.

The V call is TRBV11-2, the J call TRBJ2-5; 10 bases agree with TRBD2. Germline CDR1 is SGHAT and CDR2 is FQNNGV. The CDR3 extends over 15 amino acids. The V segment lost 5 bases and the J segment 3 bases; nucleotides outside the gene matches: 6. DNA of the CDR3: TGTGCCAGCAGCCGGGGACTAGCGCTCGAAGAGACCCAGTACTTC. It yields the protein CASSRGLALEETQYF. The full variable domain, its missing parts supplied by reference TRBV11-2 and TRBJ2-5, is EAGVAQSPRYKIIEKRQSVAFWCNPISGHATLYWYQQILGQGPKLLIQFQNNGVVDDSQLPKDRFSAERLKGVDSTLKIQPAKLEDSAVYLCASSRGLALEETQYFGPGTRLLVL.

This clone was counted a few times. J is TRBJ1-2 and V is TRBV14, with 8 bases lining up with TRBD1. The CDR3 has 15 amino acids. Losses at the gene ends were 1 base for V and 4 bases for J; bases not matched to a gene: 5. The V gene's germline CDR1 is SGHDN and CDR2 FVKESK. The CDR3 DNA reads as TGTGCCAGCAGCCAAGGGACAGGGCCCACCTATGGCTACACCTTC. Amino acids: CASSQGTGPTYGYTF.

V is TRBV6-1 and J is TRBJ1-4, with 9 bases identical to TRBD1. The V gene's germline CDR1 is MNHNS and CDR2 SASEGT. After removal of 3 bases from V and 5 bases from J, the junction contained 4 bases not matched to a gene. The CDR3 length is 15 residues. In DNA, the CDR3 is TGTGCCAGCAGTGAGCAGACAGGGGGGAATGAAAAACTGTTTTTT. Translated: CASSEQTGGNEKLFF.

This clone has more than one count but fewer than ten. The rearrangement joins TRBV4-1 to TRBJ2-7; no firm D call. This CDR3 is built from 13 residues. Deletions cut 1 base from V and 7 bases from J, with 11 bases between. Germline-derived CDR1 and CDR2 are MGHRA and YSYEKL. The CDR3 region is CASSQVPVGEQYF. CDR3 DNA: TGCGCCAGCAGCCAAGTGCCCGTTGGGGAGCAGTACTTC.

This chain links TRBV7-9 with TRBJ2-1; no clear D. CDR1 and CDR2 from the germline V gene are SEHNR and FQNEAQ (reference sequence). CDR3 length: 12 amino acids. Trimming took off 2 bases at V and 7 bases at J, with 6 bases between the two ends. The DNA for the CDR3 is TGTGCCAGCAGCTTAACCGGTAATGAGCAGTTCTTC. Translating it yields CASSLTGNEQFF.

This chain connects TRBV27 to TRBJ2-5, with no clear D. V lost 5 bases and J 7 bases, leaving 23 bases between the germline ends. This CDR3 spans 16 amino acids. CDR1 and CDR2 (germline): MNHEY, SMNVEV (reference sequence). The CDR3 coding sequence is TGTGCCAGCAGTCCCCTCCTGAGTCGCACCTCTGGGACCCAGTACTTC. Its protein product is CASSPLLSRTSGTQYF.

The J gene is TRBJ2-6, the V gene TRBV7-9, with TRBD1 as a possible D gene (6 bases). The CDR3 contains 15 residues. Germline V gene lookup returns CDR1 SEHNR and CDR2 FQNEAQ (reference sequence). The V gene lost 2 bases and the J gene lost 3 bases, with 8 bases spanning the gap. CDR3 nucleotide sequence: TGTGCCAGCAGCTTAAACAGGGATGGGGCCAACGTCCTGACTTTC. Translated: CASSLNRDGANVLTF.

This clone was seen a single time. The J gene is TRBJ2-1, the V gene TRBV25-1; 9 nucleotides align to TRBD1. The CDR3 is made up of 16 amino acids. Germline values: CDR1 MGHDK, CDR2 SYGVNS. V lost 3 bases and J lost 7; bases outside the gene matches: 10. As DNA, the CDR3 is TGTGCCAGCAGTGACAGGACAGGGGTAGGGAGTAATGAGCAGTTCTTC. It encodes CASSDRTGVGSNEQFF.

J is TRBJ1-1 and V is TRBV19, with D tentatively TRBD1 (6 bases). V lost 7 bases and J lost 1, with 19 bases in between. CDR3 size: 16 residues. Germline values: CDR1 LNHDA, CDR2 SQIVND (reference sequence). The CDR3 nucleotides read TGTGCCAGTATCACGCAACAAGGGGGGAGGAACACTGAAGCTTTCTTT. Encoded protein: CASITQQGGRNTEAFF.

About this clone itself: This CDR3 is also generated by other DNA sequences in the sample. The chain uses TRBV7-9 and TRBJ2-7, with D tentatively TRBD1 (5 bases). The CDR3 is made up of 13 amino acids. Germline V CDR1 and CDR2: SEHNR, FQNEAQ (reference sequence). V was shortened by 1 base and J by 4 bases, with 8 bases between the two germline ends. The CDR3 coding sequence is TGTGCCAGCAGCTTAGGCAGGGCATACGAGCAGTACTTC. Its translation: CASSLGRAYEQYF.

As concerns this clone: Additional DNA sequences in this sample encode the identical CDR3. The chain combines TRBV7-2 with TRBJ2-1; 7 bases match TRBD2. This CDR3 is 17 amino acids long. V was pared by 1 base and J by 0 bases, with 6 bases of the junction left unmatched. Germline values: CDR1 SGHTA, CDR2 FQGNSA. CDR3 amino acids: CASSLVASGSSYNEQFF. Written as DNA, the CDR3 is TGTGCCAGCAGCTTAGTGGCTAGCGGCAGCTCCTACAATGAGCAGTTCTTC.

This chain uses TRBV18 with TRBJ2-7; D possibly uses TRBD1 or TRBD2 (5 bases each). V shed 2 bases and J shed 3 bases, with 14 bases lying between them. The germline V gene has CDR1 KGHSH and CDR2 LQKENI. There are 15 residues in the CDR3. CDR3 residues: CASSPMVGDLYEQYF. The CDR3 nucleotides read TGTGCCAGCTCACCAATGGTCGGGGACCTCTACGAGCAGTACTTC.

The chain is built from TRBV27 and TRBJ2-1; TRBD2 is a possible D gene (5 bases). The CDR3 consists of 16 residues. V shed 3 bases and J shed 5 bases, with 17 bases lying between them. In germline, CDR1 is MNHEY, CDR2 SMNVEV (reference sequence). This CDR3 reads CASSLGRSGVDNEQFF. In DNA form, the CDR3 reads TGTGCCAGCAGTTTGGGGAGAAGCGGAGTTGACAATGAGCAGTTCTTC.

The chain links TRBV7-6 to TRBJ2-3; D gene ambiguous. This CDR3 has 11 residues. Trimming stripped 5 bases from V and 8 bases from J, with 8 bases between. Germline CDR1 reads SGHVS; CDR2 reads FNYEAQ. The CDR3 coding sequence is TGTGCCAGCAGCCCCTTGGGTACGCAGTATTTT. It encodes CASSPLGTQYF.

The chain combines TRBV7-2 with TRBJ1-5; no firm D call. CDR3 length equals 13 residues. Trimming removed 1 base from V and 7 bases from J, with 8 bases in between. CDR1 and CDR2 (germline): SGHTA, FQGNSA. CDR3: CASSLVSRQPQHF. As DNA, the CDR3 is TGTGCCAGCAGCTTAGTGTCAAGGCAGCCCCAGCATTTT.

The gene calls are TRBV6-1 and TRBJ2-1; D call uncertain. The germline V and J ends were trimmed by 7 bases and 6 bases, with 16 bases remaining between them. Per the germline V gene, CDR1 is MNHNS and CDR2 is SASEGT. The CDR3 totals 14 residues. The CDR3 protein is CASTRDPIPNEQFF. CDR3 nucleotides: TGTGCCAGCACAAGAGACCCGATACCCAATGAGCAGTTCTTC.

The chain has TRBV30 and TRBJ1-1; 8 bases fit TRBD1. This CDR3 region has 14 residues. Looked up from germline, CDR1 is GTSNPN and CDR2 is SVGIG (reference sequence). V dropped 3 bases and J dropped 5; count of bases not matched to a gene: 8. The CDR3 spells CAWRIPDRETEAFF. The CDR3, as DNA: TGTGCCTGGAGGATACCGGACAGGGAAACTGAAGCTTTCTTT.

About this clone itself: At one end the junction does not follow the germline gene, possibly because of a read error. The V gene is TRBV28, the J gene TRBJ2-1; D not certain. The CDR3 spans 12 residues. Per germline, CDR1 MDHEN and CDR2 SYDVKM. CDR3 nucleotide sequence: TGTGCCAGCAGTTTAAGTCTCTATGAGCAATTCTTC. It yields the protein CASSLSLYEQFF.

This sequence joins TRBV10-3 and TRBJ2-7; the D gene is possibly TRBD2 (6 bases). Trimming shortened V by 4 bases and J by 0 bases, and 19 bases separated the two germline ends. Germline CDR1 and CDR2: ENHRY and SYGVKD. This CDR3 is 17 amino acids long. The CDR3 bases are TGTGCCATCAGTGCCCGACCACCGGGGGAGAGCTCCTACGAGCAGTACTTC. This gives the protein CAISARPPGESSYEQYF.

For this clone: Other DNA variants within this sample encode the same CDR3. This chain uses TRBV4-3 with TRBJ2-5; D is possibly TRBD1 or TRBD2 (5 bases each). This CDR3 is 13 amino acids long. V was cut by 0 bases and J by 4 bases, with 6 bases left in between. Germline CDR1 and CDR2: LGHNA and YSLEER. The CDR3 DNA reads TGCGCCAGCAGCCAAGATGGGGGAGAGACCCAGTACTTC. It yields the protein CASSQDGGETQYF.

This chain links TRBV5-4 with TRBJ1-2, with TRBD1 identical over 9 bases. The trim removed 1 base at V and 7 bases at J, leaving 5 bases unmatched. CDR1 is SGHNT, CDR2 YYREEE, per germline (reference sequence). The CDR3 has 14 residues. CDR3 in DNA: TGTGCCAGCAGCTTGAAGGGACAGGGACGTGGCTACACCTTC. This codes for CASSLKGQGRGYTF.

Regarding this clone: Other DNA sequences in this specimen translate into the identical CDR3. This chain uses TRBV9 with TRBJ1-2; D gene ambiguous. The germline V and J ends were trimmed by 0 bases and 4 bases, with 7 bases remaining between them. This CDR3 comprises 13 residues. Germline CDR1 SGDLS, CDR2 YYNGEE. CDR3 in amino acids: CASSVGGFYGYTF. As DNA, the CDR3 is TGTGCCAGCAGCGTAGGAGGGTTCTATGGCTACACCTTC.

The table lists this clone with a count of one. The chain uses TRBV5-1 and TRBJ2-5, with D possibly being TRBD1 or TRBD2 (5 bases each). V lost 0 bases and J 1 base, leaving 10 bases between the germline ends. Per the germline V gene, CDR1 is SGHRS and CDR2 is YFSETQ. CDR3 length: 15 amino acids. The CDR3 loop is CASSLAPGTQETQYF. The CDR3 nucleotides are TGCGCCAGCAGCTTGGCACCGGGGACCCAAGAGACCCAGTACTTC.

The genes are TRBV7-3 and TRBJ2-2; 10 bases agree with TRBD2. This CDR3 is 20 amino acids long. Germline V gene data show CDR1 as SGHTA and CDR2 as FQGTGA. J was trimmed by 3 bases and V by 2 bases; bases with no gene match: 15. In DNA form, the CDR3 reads TGTGCCAGCAGCTTATCCCCGGGCCTAGCGGGAGATGGGGACACCGGGGAGCTGTTTTTT. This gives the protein CASSLSPGLAGDGDTGELFF. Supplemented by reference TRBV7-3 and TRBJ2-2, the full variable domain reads GAGVSQTPSNKVTEKGKYVELRCDPISGHTALYWYRQSLGQGPEFLIYFQGTGAADDSGLPNDRFFAVRPEGSVSTLKIQRTERGDSAVYLCASSLSPGLAGDGDTGELFFGEGSRLTVL.

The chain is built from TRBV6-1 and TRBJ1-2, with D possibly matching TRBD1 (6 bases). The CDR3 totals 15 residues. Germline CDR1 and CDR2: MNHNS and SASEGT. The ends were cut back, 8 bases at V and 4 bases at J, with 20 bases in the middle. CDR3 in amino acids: CASVTMTGGAYGYTF. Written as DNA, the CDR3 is TGTGCCAGCGTAACGATGACGGGGGGGGCCTATGGCTACACCTTC.